The 3 T cell receptor beta chains listed next were all sequenced from one sample in a study of blood T cell repertoires in COVID-19. Method: immunoSEQ multiplex PCR; TCRdb's copy keeps in-frame clones and lacks some. The table has a few hundred thousand clones, approximately 92% seen once; the top ten hold 2.5% to 3%. The material sequenced was peripheral blood. The source is a person under 30 with COVID-19, enrolled during active disease.

The table lists this clone with a count of one. The chain has TRBV10-3 and TRBJ2-3, with a possible D match to TRBD1 (6 bases). Trimming removed 0 bases from V and 0 bases from J, with 10 bases in between. The CDR3 runs 16 residues. The germline V gene encodes CDR1 ENHRY and CDR2 SYGVKD. CDR3 sequence: CAISESDSPSTDTQYF. CDR3 in DNA: TGTGCCATCAGTGAGTCGGACAGCCCTAGCACAGATACGCAGTATTTT.

The chain recombines TRBV28 with TRBJ1-2; D unclear. Trimming took off 7 bases at V and 8 bases at J, with 14 bases between the two ends. The length of the CDR3 is 12 residues. The germline gives CDR1 MDHEN, CDR2 SYDVKM. In DNA, the CDR3 is TGTGCCAGCACCCCCGGCCTCAGGGGCTACACCTTC. Amino acid sequence: CASTPGLRGYTF.

This clone appeared a few times. V and J are TRBV12-5 and TRBJ1-5, with 7 bases identical to TRBD1. V lost 2 bases to trimming and J lost 9 bases; unmatched junction nucleotides: 7. Per the germline V gene, CDR1 is LGHNT and CDR2 is FRNRAP. The length of the CDR3 is 14 residues. CDR3 coding DNA: TGTGCTAGTGGTTTGAGACAGGGTATTCGGCCCCAGCATTTT. This translates into CASGLRQGIRPQHF.